The entry below describes one TCR beta chain. The sample is drawn from a study of blood T cell repertoires in COVID-19. The germline V gene encodes CDR1 MGHRA and CDR2 YSYEKL. After removal of 2 bases from V and 5 bases from J, the junction contained 5 bases not matched to a gene. The CDR3 loop spans 16 amino acids. Here immunoSEQ multiplex PCR was the method, and the copy in TCRdb shows in-frame clones only, minus some. The sample consists of a few hundred thousand clones, roughly 84% of them appearing once. The sequence was collected from a woman aged 40 to 49 who had recovered from COVID-19. The chain carries TRBV4-1 and TRBJ2-1, with 11 positions matching TRBD1. The sample taken for sequencing was peripheral blood. The CDR3 spells CASSQLDRGRNNEQFF. DNA of the CDR3: TGCGCCAGCAGCCAATTGGACAGGGGGCGGAACAATGAGCAGTTCTTC.